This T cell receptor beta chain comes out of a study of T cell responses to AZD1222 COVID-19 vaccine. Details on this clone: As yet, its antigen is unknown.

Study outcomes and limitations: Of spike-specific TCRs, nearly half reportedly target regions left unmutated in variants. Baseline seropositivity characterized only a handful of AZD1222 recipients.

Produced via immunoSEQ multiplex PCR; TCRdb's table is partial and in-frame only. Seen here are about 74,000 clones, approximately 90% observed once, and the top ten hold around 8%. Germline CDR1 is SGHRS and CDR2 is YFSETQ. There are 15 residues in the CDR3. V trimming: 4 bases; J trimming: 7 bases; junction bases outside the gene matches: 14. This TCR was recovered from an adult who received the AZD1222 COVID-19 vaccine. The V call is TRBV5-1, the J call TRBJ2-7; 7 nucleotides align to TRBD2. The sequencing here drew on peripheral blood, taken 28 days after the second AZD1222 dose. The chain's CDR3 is CASSLSSGTVREQYF. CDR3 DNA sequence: TGCGCCAGCAGCCTCTCTAGCGGTACCGTGAGGGAGCAGTACTTC.